These T cell receptor beta chains were read from a single sample in a study of blood T cell repertoires in COVID-19. Generated by immunoSEQ multiplex PCR, the TCRdb table keeps only in-frame clones and is missing some. The sample has a few hundred thousand clones, about 80% seen once. The specimen sequenced was PBMCs or T cells enriched from blood (not recorded which). These receptors came from a man aged 30 to 39 with acute COVID-19. The CDR3 runs from the conserved cysteine through the conserved F or W. Each record gives: clone size, D gene, J gene, V gene, CDR3 protein, CDR3 DNA. D genes are given only for firm matches. The size of a clone is reported for some rows only, either as once, few or many, or as a class for expanded clones.

. . TRBJ2-1 TRBV24-1 CATSDRGSHSYNEQFF TGTGCCACCAGTGATCGGGGGTCCCACTCCTACAATGAGCAGTTCTTC
. . TRBJ2-3 TRBV28 CASSPVDTQYF TGTGCCAGCTCCCCAGTAGATACGCAGTATTTT
. . TRBJ1-3 TRBV9 CASSLEGVSGNTIYF TGTGCCAGCAGCCTCGAGGGAGTCTCTGGAAACACCATATATTTT
. TRBD1 TRBJ2-5 TRBV18 CASSPHKGAGETQYF TGTGCCAGCTCACCACATAAGGGGGCAGGGGAGACCCAGTACTTC
. . TRBJ1-1 TRBV7-6 CASSSAGWNTEAFF TGTGCCAGCAGCTCCGCGGGCTGGAACACTGAAGCTTTCTTT
once TRBD1 TRBJ1-5 TRBV11-2 CASSQSRDRTQPQHF TGTGCCAGCAGCCAGTCTCGGGACAGGACTCAGCCCCAGCATTTT
. TRBD2 TRBJ2-1 TRBV9 CASSGTGTSGYNEQFF TGTGCCAGCAGCGGAACCGGGACTAGCGGTTACAATGAGCAGTTCTTC
. TRBD1 TRBJ2-2 TRBV11-3 CASSPTGGRFGELFF TGTGCCAGCAGCCCAACAGGGGGGAGGTTTGGGGAGCTGTTTTTT
. . TRBJ1-2 TRBV25-1 CASSSGAGGYTF TGTGCCAGCAGTTCAGGGGCGGGCGGCTACACCTTC
few TRBD2 TRBJ2-5 TRBV5-1 CASSLADGTSRETQYF TGTGCCAGCAGCTTGGCCGATGGGACTAGCCGCGAGACCCAGTACTTC
. TRBD1 TRBJ1-2 TRBV11-2 CASSSYTGGYYGYTF TGTGCCAGCAGCTCCTATACAGGGGGCTACTATGGCTACACCTTC
. . TRBJ1-3 TRBV5-1 CASSPSLGNTIYF TGCGCCAGCAGCCCTTCACTCGGAAACACCATATATTTT
. . TRBJ2-2 TRBV10-1 CASRGTRSTGELFF TGCGCCAGCAGGGGGACTCGATCCACCGGGGAGCTGTTTTTT
. TRBD2 TRBJ2-1 TRBV2 CASSPLGGNEQFF TGTGCCAGCAGCCCCCTGGGGGGGAATGAGCAGTTCTTC
few . TRBJ1-6 TRBV30 CAWSAQGVYSPLHF TGTGCCTGGAGTGCACAGGGTGTATATTCACCCCTCCACTTT
. . TRBJ1-6 TRBV7-2 CASSLGVPGSPLHF TGTGCCAGCAGCTTAGGAGTCCCTGGTTCACCCCTCCACTTT
. . TRBJ2-5 TRBV2 CASSDHETQYF TGTGCCAGCAGTGATCATGAGACCCAGTACTTC
. TRBD2 TRBJ2-3 TRBV7-9 CASSLWTSGRGTDTQYF TGTGCCAGCAGCTTATGGACTAGCGGGAGAGGCACAGATACGCAGTATTTT
. . TRBJ1-5 TRBV28 CASSASGSGRRQPQHF TGTGCCAGCAGTGCTTCGGGGAGTGGGAGACGACAGCCCCAGCATTTT
. . TRBJ2-2 TRBV14 CASRPQVTGELFF TGTGCCAGCAGACCTCAGGTGACCGGGGAGCTGTTTTTT
. . TRBJ1-3 TRBV15 CATSTGQRNTIYF TGTGCCACCAGCACAGGACAGCGAAACACCATATATTTT
. . TRBJ1-1 TRBV27 CASKAGAAASPTEAFF TGTGCCAGCAAGGCAGGGGCAGCGGCTTCTCCCACTGAAGCTTTCTTT
. TRBD2 TRBJ2-1 TRBV12-3/TRBV12-4 CASSRRGYNEQFF TGTGCCAGCAGTAGGCGGGGGTACAATGAGCAGTTCTTC
. TRBD1 TRBJ1-1 TRBV19 CASSLQGANTEAFF TGTGCCAGTAGCCTACAGGGGGCCAACACTGAAGCTTTCTTT
. TRBD1 TRBJ1-1 TRBV27 CASSPRQGAFKYTEAFF TGTGCCAGCAGTCCCAGACAGGGGGCTTTTAAGTACACTGAAGCTTTCTTT
. . TRBJ1-2 TRBV7-8 CASSAGGGDGYTF TGTGCCAGCAGCGCTGGAGGGGGGGATGGCTACACCTTC
. TRBD1 TRBJ1-1 TRBV10-3 CAISESGAGGGSEAFF TGTGCCATCAGTGAGTCGGGGGCAGGGGGCGGCTCTGAAGCTTTCTTT
. TRBD1 TRBJ1-5 TRBV18 CASSPGTGNQPQHF TGTGCCAGCTCACCGGGGACAGGTAATCAGCCCCAGCATTTT
. . TRBJ2-5 TRBV24-1 CATSDLREQETQYF TGTGCCACCAGTGATTTGCGGGAACAAGAGACCCAGTACTTC
. TRBD1 TRBJ2-1 TRBV9 CASSVDRGEQFF TGTGCCAGCAGCGTAGACAGGGGTGAGCAGTTCTTC
once . TRBJ1-5 TRBV7-9 CASSLEGERGQPQHF TGTGCCAGCAGCTTAGAAGGGGAGCGGGGTCAGCCCCAGCATTTT
. TRBD2 TRBJ2-3 TRBV11-2 CASSLRLAGGWVRDTQYF TGTGCCAGCAGCTTAAGGCTAGCGGGAGGTTGGGTTAGAGATACGCAGTATTTT
. TRBD1 TRBJ1-6 TRBV7-2 CASRYRGGDSPLHF TGTGCCAGCAGATACAGGGGGGGGGATTCACCCCTCCACTTT
. . TRBJ1-4 TRBV18 CASSPWTANEKLFF TGTGCCAGCTCACCATGGACAGCTAATGAAAAACTGTTTTTT
. . TRBJ1-2 TRBV5-1 CASSPRRGPYGYTF TGTGCCAGCAGCCCGAGGCGGGGACCGTATGGCTACACCTTC
. . TRBJ1-5 TRBV19 CASRKDSYSNQPQHF TGTGCCAGTAGGAAGGACAGCTATAGCAATCAGCCCCAGCATTTT
few . TRBJ1-1 TRBV19 CATRQANTEAFF TGTGCCACCAGACAGGCGAACACTGAAGCTTTCTTT
. TRBD2 TRBJ2-1 TRBV3-1/TRBV3-2 CASSQDGLAGNEQFF TGTGCCAGCAGCCAAGATGGACTAGCTGGTAATGAGCAGTTCTTC
. TRBD2 TRBJ2-3 TRBV2 CASRETGTTFSDTQYF TGTGCCAGCAGGGAAACCGGGACTACCTTTTCAGATACGCAGTATTTT
. . TRBJ2-6 TRBV28 CASSLLEGAGANVLTF TGTGCCAGCAGTTTATTAGAGGGAGCCGGGGCCAACGTCCTGACTTTC
. . TRBJ1-2 TRBV25-1 CASSREAVLGYTF TGTGCCAGCAGCCGGGAGGCAGTCCTTGGCTACACCTTC
. . TRBJ1-4 TRBV6-5 CASRWGETEKLFF TGTGCCAGCAGATGGGGGGAGACTGAAAAACTGTTTTTT
once . TRBJ2-1 TRBV15 CATSHSPPYNEQFF TGTGCCACCAGCCACAGCCCCCCCTACAATGAGCAGTTCTTC
. TRBD2 TRBJ2-3 TRBV5-4 CASSPLAGLLTDTQYF TGTGCCAGCAGCCCGTTAGCGGGTCTCCTCACAGATACGCAGTATTTT
. . TRBJ2-1 TRBV18 CASGLQGLGNEQFF TGTGCCAGCGGACTCCAGGGGCTTGGGAATGAGCAGTTCTTC
. TRBD2 TRBJ2-1 TRBV5-1 CASSSPGGSYNEQFF TGCGCCAGCAGCTCCCCGGGAGGTTCCTACAATGAGCAGTTCTTC
. TRBD2 TRBJ2-3 TRBV11-3 CASSLGLAGLTDTQYF TGTGCCAGCAGCCTGGGGCTAGCGGGCCTCACAGATACGCAGTATTTT
. . TRBJ1-1 TRBV9 CASSEGVRTEAFF TGTGCCAGCAGCGAGGGGGTTCGCACTGAAGCTTTCTTT